These 9 T cell receptor beta chains share one sample of origin, sequenced in a study of T-cell reconstitution after alpha-beta-depleted transplantation in children. Construction of the TCRbeta library involved unique molecular identifiers. TCRdb recomputed calls from the PCR reads with MiXCR, one row per CDR3 protein. The data contain hundreds of thousands of distinct CDR3 sequences, 8.2% of them singletons. The sequencing used PBMCs, mostly from graft donor cells, collected 180 days after TCRalphabeta/CD19-depleted stem cell transplant. The source is a male patient between 10 and 17 years old who had a stem cell transplant for acute lymphoblastic leukemia, so the T cells may come from the graft donor.

This clonotype was detected many times. This rearrangement joins TRBV10-3 to TRBJ2-2; TRBD2 matches at 9 bases. The CDR3 spans 14 residues. CDR1 ENHRY and CDR2 SYGVKD come from the germline V gene. The J segment lost 6 bases and the V segment lost 9 bases, leaving 8 bases of the junction unmatched. In DNA form, the CDR3 reads TGTGCCATTCCAGCGGGGGGAGAATCCGGGGAGCTGTTTTTT. Amino acid sequence: CAIPAGGESGELFF.

This clonotype was recorded many times. The rearrangement uses TRBV12-3 or TRBV12-4 and TRBJ2-1; the match to TRBD2 covers 12 bases. CDR3 length: 15 amino acids. V lost 5 bases and J lost 7; bases outside the gene matches: 6. DNA of the CDR3: TGTGCCAGCAGTGACGGACTAGCGGGGTATAATGAGCAGTTCTTC. It specifies CASSDGLAGYNEQFF.

The table lists this clonotype with many counts. This rearrangement joins TRBV20-1 to TRBJ2-7, with 11 bases aligning to TRBD1. Germline CDR1 and CDR2: DFQATT and SNEGSKA (reference sequence). The V segment lost 7 bases and the J segment 5 bases; nucleotides outside the gene matches: 7. The CDR3 loop spans 13 amino acids. CDR3: CSVPGQGVNEQYF. The CDR3 nucleotides are TGCAGTGTTCCGGGACAGGGGGTCAACGAGCAGTACTTC.

This clonotype was recorded at least ten times. This sequence joins TRBV12-3 or TRBV12-4 and TRBJ2-5; 10 bases agree with TRBD1. V was pared by 7 bases and J by 5 bases, with 4 bases of the junction left unmatched. This CDR3 has 13 residues. The CDR3 is CASIRTGGETQYF. The CDR3 nucleotides are TGTGCCAGCATTAGGACAGGGGGGGAGACCCAGTACTTC.

There are many counts of this clonotype. The chain couples TRBV5-1 to TRBJ2-5, with D tentatively TRBD2 (5 bases). V lost 0 bases and J 5 bases, leaving 8 bases between the germline ends. Germline assignment: CDR1 SGHRS and CDR2 YFSETQ. There are 13 residues in the CDR3. This CDR3 is CASSLEREETQYF. In nucleotides, the CDR3 is TGCGCCAGCAGCTTGGAAAGGGAGGAGACCCAGTACTTC.

The genes are TRBV10-3 and TRBJ1-2, with TRBD1 matching 9 bases. This CDR3 region has 16 residues. Germline-derived CDR1 and CDR2 are ENHRY and SYGVKD. V lost 0 bases and J lost 3; bases outside the gene matches: 5. This chain's CDR3 is CAISESKTGGHYGYTF. CDR3 coding DNA: TGTGCCATCAGTGAGTCAAAGACAGGGGGACACTATGGCTACACCTTC.

This clonotype was detected many times. V gene TRBV3-1 combines with J gene TRBJ2-1; D unresolved. Germline V CDR1 and CDR2: LGHDT, YNNKEL (reference sequence). Trimming removed 0 bases at V and 4 bases at J, with 10 bases between. The CDR3 runs to 15 residues. The CDR3 here is CASSQDFTLYNEQFF. For the CDR3, the DNA is TGTGCCAGCAGCCAAGATTTCACATTATACAATGAGCAGTTCTTC.

This clonotype was seen many times. This chain uses TRBV7-6 with TRBJ2-1; D might be TRBD1 (6 bases). This CDR3 is 18 amino acids long. The V end lost 1 base, the J end lost 0 bases, and 16 bases lay between the germline ends. Germline CDR1 reads SGHVS; CDR2 reads FNYEAQ. The CDR3 bases are TGTGCCAGCAGCTTAGATCGCCAGGGGCAGAGCTCCTACAATGAGCAGTTCTTC. Amino acid sequence: CASSLDRQGQSSYNEQFF. Full variable domain (missing parts from reference TRBV7-6 and TRBJ2-1): GAGVSQSPRYKVTKRGQDVALRCDPISGHVSLYWYRQALGQGPEFLTYFNYEAQQDKSGLPNDRFSAERPEGSISTLTIQRTEQRDSAMYRCASSLDRQGQSSYNEQFFGPGTRLTVL.

Many counts were recorded for this clonotype. The rearrangement links TRBV18 to TRBJ2-7; 8 nucleotides match TRBD2. The germline gives CDR1 KGHSH, CDR2 LQKENI. After removal of 3 bases from V and 2 bases from J, the junction contained 9 bases not matched to a gene. The CDR3 is 16 amino acids. The CDR3 sequence: CASSPALAGITYEQYF. DNA for the CDR3: TGTGCCAGCTCACCGGCCTTAGCGGGGATAACCTACGAGCAGTACTTC.